The entry below describes one T cell receptor beta chain. The sequenced fragment ends 3 residues before the CDR3 boundary, so the rest is inferred from the germline J gene. The entry originates in a study of T cells in women clearing cervical HPV infection. Study as a whole: Women with histologically confirmed HPV16-related CIN3 or worse, 2 with invasive cancer, served as cases.

Genomic DNA, averaging approximately 1,200 ng per sample, yielded TCR beta CDR3 via immunoSEQ. The assay was immunoSEQ multiplex PCR, and TCRdb's table has in-frame clones only and misses some. This table holds 25,000 to 35,000 clones. CDR3 size: 20 residues. Trimming removed 4 bases from V and 0 bases from J, with 26 bases in between. Germline CDR1 and CDR2: SGHRS and YFSETQ. Sequencing was carried out using blood buffy coat. The clonotype comes from a woman aged 18-70 years with a cervical HPV16 infection that either progressed to CIN3+ or cleared (not recorded which). The rearrangement joins TRBV5-1 to TRBJ1-5, with D possibly being TRBD1 (5 bases). The CDR3 reads CASSLILSFDRDYSNQPQHF. CDR3 DNA (partial): TGCGCCAGCAGCCTGATATTGTCCTTTGACAGAGATTATAGCAATCAGCCC.